Each of the 17 T cell receptor beta chains below was sequenced from the same sample in a study of blood T cells in healthy people across ages. Using a J-beta primer mix together with a sample-barcoded 5' primer, a second PCR was run for roughly 6 to 12 cycles. TCRdb re-called the 5' RACE reads with MiXCR, one entry per CDR3 protein. The sample consists of roughly 2 million distinct CDR3 sequences, around 50% of them appearing once. The specimen was blood. These receptors were obtained from a woman in her thirties or forties in good health.

The chain employs TRBV21-1 and TRBJ1-4; the table's D call, TRBD1, has no DNA check behind it. TRBV21-1 is tagged as a pseudogene. This CDR3 is 17 amino acids long. This chain's CDR3 is CASSACPGQGEDEKLFF. CDR3 DNA: TGTGCCAGCAGCGCCTGTCCGGGACAGGGGGAAGATGAAAAACTGTTTTTT.

The rearrangement uses TRBV20-1 and TRBJ2-1, with TRBD1 matching over 10 bases. The CDR3 contains 14 residues. Germline loops: CDR1 DFQATT, CDR2 SNEGSKA (reference sequence). V dropped 4 bases and J dropped 7; count of bases not matched to a gene: 7. CDR3 residues: CSANPGQGLNEQFF. The CDR3 DNA is TGCAGTGCTAACCCGGGACAGGGGCTGAATGAGCAGTTCTTC.

This clonotype was seen only a few times. The V call is TRBV5-5, the J call TRBJ1-1; TRBD1 might be the D (6 bases). Per germline, CDR1 SGHKS and CDR2 YYEKEE (reference sequence). V lost 0 bases, J lost 10 bases, and 10 bases lay in between. This CDR3 has 12 amino acids. The CDR3 bases are TGTGCCAGCAGCTTGGGGGGGCAGGGAGCTTTCTTT. This translates into CASSLGGQGAFF.

The chain couples TRBV19 to TRBJ2-5, with D possibly matching TRBD1 (6 bases). The end of the DNA aligns better with TRBJ2-4, so the J call may be wrong. The germline gives CDR1 LNHDA, CDR2 SQIVND (reference sequence). The CDR3 contains 17 residues. The CDR3, as DNA: TGTGCCAGTAGTATTTTTCCAGGGGCGGCAGCCAAAAACATTCAGTACTTC. Translated, it gives CASSIFPGAAAKNIQYF.

This chain connects TRBV5-5 to TRBJ2-7, with TRBD2 matching 7 bases. The CDR3 loop spans 17 amino acids. After removal of 3 bases from V and 1 base from J, the junction contained 13 bases not matched to a gene. Germline V lookup: CDR1 SGHKS, CDR2 YYEKEE (reference sequence). The CDR3 coding sequence is TGTGCCAGCAGCTCGGGTCGGGGGGTCTCCCCTTCCTACGAGCAGTACTTC. Translating gives CASSSGRGVSPSYEQYF.

The gene calls are TRBV29-1 and TRBJ2-1; 11 bases fit TRBD2. The V segment lost 0 bases and the J segment 7 bases; nucleotides outside the gene matches: 8. This CDR3 region has 16 residues. Germline V lookup: CDR1 SQVTM, CDR2 ANQGSEA. For the CDR3, the DNA is TGCAGCGTTGAAGATTTAGCGGGAGGGCCGGAGAATGAGCAGTTCTTC. Its protein product is CSVEDLAGGPENEQFF.

V is TRBV20-1 and J is TRBJ1-1; a possible D gene is TRBD1 (6 bases). Trimming took 3 bases from V and 4 from J, leaving 12 bases between them. The germline V gene has CDR1 DFQATT and CDR2 SNEGSKA (reference sequence). The CDR3 is 13 amino acids. CDR3 nucleotide sequence: TGCAGTGCTAGCGAACAGGGTTCCACTGAAGCTTTCTTT. It codes for CSASEQGSTEAFF.

This rearrangement joins TRBV20-1 to TRBJ1-2; D call uncertain. The CDR3 has 14 residues. CDR1 is DFQATT, CDR2 SNEGSKA, per germline (reference sequence). V was cut by 0 bases and J by 4 bases, with 12 bases left in between. This CDR3 reads CSARDRSLPYGYTF. CDR3 DNA sequence: TGCAGTGCTAGAGATAGGAGTCTTCCCTATGGCTACACCTTC.

The chain couples TRBV6-5 to TRBJ2-1; 12 positions match TRBD2. The CDR3 spans 19 residues. Germline assignment: CDR1 MNHEY and CDR2 SVGAGI. J lost 7 bases, V lost 5 bases, and 18 bases had no gene match. The CDR3 nucleotides read TGTGCCAGCAGTACTACAGGGTTCCTAGCGGGGGGGCGGGGTAATGAGCAGTTCTTC. Its translation: CASSTTGFLAGGRGNEQFF.

The chain recombines TRBV7-6 with TRBJ2-7, with D perhaps TRBD1 or TRBD2 (6 bases each). The CDR3 loop spans 15 amino acids. Germline CDR1 and CDR2: SGHVS and FNYEAQ. Trimming pared 4 bases from V and 1 base from J, leaving 14 bases between. The CDR3 loop reads CASSSKGGLSYEQYF. CDR3 DNA sequence: TGTGCCAGCAGCTCGAAGGGGGGCTTATCCTACGAGCAGTACTTC.

The chain is built from TRBV20-1 and TRBJ2-3; D might be TRBD1 or TRBD2, each matching 6 bases. Trimming stripped 1 base from V and 6 bases from J, with 17 bases between. CDR1 is DFQATT, CDR2 SNEGSKA, per germline (reference sequence). This CDR3 contains 15 residues. Written as DNA, the CDR3 is TGCAGTGCTAGAGGACGAGGGGGGCCTAGGGATACGCAGTATTTT. Translated, it gives CSARGRGGPRDTQYF.

For the CDR3, the DNA is TGTGCCAGCACTCAGGACAGTTGGGAGACCCAGTACTTC. Translated: CASTQDSWETQYF. The chain combines TRBV7-9 with TRBJ2-5, with D perhaps TRBD1 (6 bases). Germline V gives CDR1 SEHNR, CDR2 FQNEAQ (reference sequence). V was pared by 7 bases and J by 5 bases, with 14 bases between. The CDR3 consists of 13 residues.

Concerning this clonotype: The junction departs from germline at one end; a sequencing error may be responsible. This chain joins TRBV6-2 or TRBV6-3 and TRBJ1-2; D remains ambiguous. The germline CDR1 and CDR2 sequences are MNHEY and SVGEGT. There are 12 residues in the CDR3. The CDR3 protein is CASSSSNYGHTF. The CDR3 nucleotides are TGTGCCAGCAGTTCTTCTAACTATGGCCACACCTTC.

This clonotype was counted ten times or more. The chain carries TRBV29-1 and TRBJ2-3; TRBD2 aligns across 7 bases. The CDR3 sequence is 13 residues long. CDR1 is SQVTM and CDR2 is ANQGSEA in the germline V gene. The J segment lost 2 bases and the V segment lost 5 bases, leaving 4 bases of the junction unmatched. CDR3 sequence reads: CSVRAGTTDTQYF. In nucleotides, the CDR3 is TGCAGCGTTCGAGCGGGGACCACAGATACGCAGTATTTT.

The CDR3 DNA reads as TGCGCCAGCAGCTTGGACACTCGGTCCGACAATGAGCAGTTCTTC. Translation gives CASSLDTRSDNEQFF. This chain uses TRBV5-1 with TRBJ2-1; D not certain. The CDR3 length is 15 residues. Germline V CDR1 and CDR2: SGHRS, YFSETQ. Trimming removed 0 bases from V and 5 bases from J, with 12 bases in between.

The rearrangement links TRBV5-1 to TRBJ2-2; possibly TRBD1 for D (5 bases). This CDR3 is built from 16 residues. The V end lost 0 bases, the J end lost 3 bases, and 12 bases lay between the germline ends. Germline V lookup: CDR1 SGHRS, CDR2 YFSETQ. CDR3 residues: CASSLVGAADTGELFF. The CDR3 DNA is TGCGCCAGCAGCTTGGTAGGGGCGGCCGACACCGGGGAGCTGTTTTTT.

As DNA, the CDR3 is TGCGCCAGCAGTGAGCCAGGTACCTACGAGCAGTACTTC. The encoded protein is CASSEPGTYEQYF. V usage is TRBV10-1 and J usage is TRBJ2-7; D call uncertain. Between the trimmed V and J ends, which lost 2 bases and 2 bases, there was a span of 7 bases. There are 13 residues in the CDR3. The V gene's germline CDR1 is WNHNN and CDR2 SYGVQD (reference sequence).